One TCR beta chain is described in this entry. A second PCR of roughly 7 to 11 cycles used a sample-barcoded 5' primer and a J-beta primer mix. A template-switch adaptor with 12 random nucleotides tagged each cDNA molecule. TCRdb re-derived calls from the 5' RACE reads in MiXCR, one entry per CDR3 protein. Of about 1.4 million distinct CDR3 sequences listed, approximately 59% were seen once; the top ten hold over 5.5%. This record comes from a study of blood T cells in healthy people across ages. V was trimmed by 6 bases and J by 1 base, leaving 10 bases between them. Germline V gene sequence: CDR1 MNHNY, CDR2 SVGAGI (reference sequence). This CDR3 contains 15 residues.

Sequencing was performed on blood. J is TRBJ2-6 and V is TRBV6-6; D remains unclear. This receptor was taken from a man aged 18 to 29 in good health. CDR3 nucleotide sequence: TGTGCCAGCAGAGACACTGGGTCTGGGGCCAACGTCCTGACTTTC. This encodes CASRDTGSGANVLTF.